This passage covers 6 T cell receptor beta chains from one sample sequenced in a study of cytomegalovirus exposure and HLA in healthy donors. The PCR made use of 60 Vbeta and 13 Jbeta primers. Sequencing was performed with immunoSEQ multiplex PCR; in TCRdb, only in-frame clones are kept and a portion is missing. The data contain about 180,000 clones, around 80% of them seen just once; the ten biggest clones take up more than 1.5%. The source material was PBMCs. These receptors were collected from a man in his forties or fifties in good health and CMV-seronegative.

The gene calls are TRBV4-3 and TRBJ2-7, with 16 bases matching TRBD2. Germline CDR1 reads LGHNA; CDR2 reads YSLEER. V gave up 1 base and J gave up 5 bases; unmatched junction bases: 11. This CDR3 has 19 residues. The CDR3 reads CASSQVVGTSGRAGHEQYF. DNA of the CDR3: TGCGCCAGCAGCCAAGTCGTCGGGACTAGCGGGAGGGCCGGCCACGAGCAGTACTTC.

The rearrangement uses TRBV5-1 and TRBJ2-1, with TRBD2 as a possible D gene (6 bases). The CDR3 is made up of 16 amino acids. Per germline, CDR1 SGHRS and CDR2 YFSETQ. The germline V and J ends were trimmed by 1 base and 5 bases, with 16 bases remaining between them. CDR3 protein: CASSLSSGTFNNEQFF. The DNA of the CDR3 is TGCGCCAGCAGCTTGTCCTCCGGGACTTTCAACAATGAGCAGTTCTTC.

V is TRBV5-6 and J is TRBJ1-5; the D gene is possibly TRBD1 (6 bases). Germline V gene lookup returns CDR1 SGHDT and CDR2 YYEEEE. V lost 1 base to trimming and J lost 5 bases, with 13 bases between them. This CDR3 is built from 15 residues. CDR3 nucleotides: TGTGCCAGCAGCTTGAGGGGGGGCGGCGATCAGCCCCAGCATTTT. Translating gives CASSLRGGGDQPQHF.

This chain uses TRBV28 with TRBJ1-1; 8 bases line up with TRBD1. V was clipped by 6 bases and J by 0 bases; unmatched bases: 9. This CDR3 region has 16 residues. Germline CDR1 MDHEN, CDR2 SYDVKM. Here the CDR3 DNA reads TGTGCCAGCAGCCGCAGGGGGCGAGGCGTGAACACTGAAGCTTTCTTT. This sequence encodes CASSRRGRGVNTEAFF.

This clone showed up just a few times. The rearrangement uses TRBV28 and TRBJ2-3, with 11 nucleotides matching TRBD1. This CDR3 has 16 amino acids. Germline trimming cut 8 bases from V and 4 bases from J; bases unmatched to any gene: 11. Looked up from germline, CDR1 is MDHEN and CDR2 is SYDVKM. Here the CDR3 reads CASRRIRTGGPDTQYF. CDR3 DNA sequence: TGTGCCAGCCGACGAATTCGGACAGGGGGCCCAGATACGCAGTATTTT. Using reference TRBV28 and TRBJ2-3 for the parts outside the CDR3, the full variable domain is DVKVTQSSRYLVKRTGEKVFLECVQDMDHENMFWYRQDPGLGLRLIYFSYDVKMKEKGDIPEGYSVSREKKERFSLILESASTNQTSMYLCASRRIRTGGPDTQYFGPGTRLTVL.

Only one count was recorded for this clone. The V call is TRBV30, the J call TRBJ1-5; 10 bases agree with TRBD1. This CDR3 comprises 14 residues. V was clipped by 1 base and J by 6 bases; unmatched bases: 3. Germline CDR1 is GTSNPN and CDR2 is SVGIG (reference sequence). CDR3 nucleotides: TGTGCCTGGAGTGGACAGGGGGCAGGTCAGCCCCAGCATTTT. It encodes CAWSGQGAGQPQHF.